The clone carrying this TCR beta chain was observed a single time. Its target is not known. This sample is drawn from a study of OX40 agonist ivuxolimab in advanced cancers. Study-level points and caveats: On average, CD8+ T cells showed a greater number of expanded clones than CD4+.

CDR3 length: 14 amino acids. Looked up from germline, CDR1 is MNHNY and CDR2 is SVGAGI (reference sequence). V lost 6 bases, J lost 1 base, and 9 bases lay in between. Sequenced by immunoSEQ multiplex PCR; TCRdb stores in-frame clones only, minus some. The sample shows about 51,000 clones, more than 65% of them seen only once. Material: CD4+ or CD8+ T cells sorted from blood, obtained in a trial of the OX40 agonist ivuxolimab. The TCR sequence derives from an adult with an advanced solid tumor such as melanoma, head and neck, liver or kidney cancer. This rearrangement joins TRBV6-6 to TRBJ2-2; no firm D call. The CDR3 sequence: CASRVPENTGELFF. The CDR3 DNA reads as TGTGCCAGCAGGGTTCCAGAGAACACCGGGGAGCTGTTTTTT.